This T cell receptor beta chain came from a study of blood T cell repertoires in COVID-19. Background on the study: Collection of acute and convalescent COVID-19 samples took place in the United States, Italy and Spain.

Assignment of participants to cohorts was predicated upon participant-reported clinical history. For recovered donors of Cohort 3, there were two negative PCRs, clearance, or symptom resolution. This clone was found a few times. The same CDR3 also results from other DNA sequences found in this sample. Trimming cost V 6 bases and J 4 bases; bases outside gene matches: 3. Germline assignment: CDR1 MNHEY and CDR2 SVGAGI. The CDR3 covers 14 residues. Only in-frame clones appear in the TCRdb table, and some are missing; sequencing was by immunoSEQ multiplex PCR. Of approximately 400,000 clones detected, about 87% appear once; the ten largest clones hold approximately 1.2%.

The sequenced sample was PBMCs or T cells enriched from blood (not recorded which). V usage is TRBV6-5 and J usage is TRBJ1-5; TRBD1 aligns across 10 bases. The source of this sequence is a man younger than 45 who had recovered from COVID-19. CDR3 loop: CASSRDRGNQPQHF. CDR3 DNA: TGTGCCAGCAGCCGGGACAGGGGAAATCAGCCCCAGCATTTT.